Detailed here is one TCR beta chain. This CDR3 is 16 amino acids long. The junction had 10 bases not matched to a gene; V was cut back by 6 bases and J by 1 base. Germline CDR1 is SGHTA and CDR2 is FQGNSA. These data are taken from a study of blood T cell repertoires in COVID-19. Original handling: Reference gene primers were amplified, and this amplification served to estimate nucleated cell counts. Here immunoSEQ multiplex PCR was the method, and the copy in TCRdb shows in-frame clones only, minus some. D and trimming were read from the DNA, whereas the V and J calls and clone size are those reported in that table. The sample has around 130,000 clones, 80% to 85% seen once.

Sequenced material: peripheral blood. The chain couples TRBV7-2 to TRBJ2-5; TRBD2 aligns across 8 bases. The TCR sequence derives from a human donor in a cohort sampled during active COVID-19. CDR3 region: CASRRSRGDLQETQYF. CDR3 coding DNA: TGTGCCAGCAGGCGTTCGCGGGGGGACCTCCAAGAGACCCAGTACTTC.